This entry concerns a single TCR beta chain. As yet, its antigen is unknown. Then a second PCR, running roughly 7 to 11 cycles, was carried out with a sample-barcoded 5' primer and a J-beta primer mix. TCRdb re-called the 5' RACE reads with MiXCR, one entry per CDR3 protein. The data contain around 780,000 distinct CDR3 sequences, roughly three fifths of them singletons. These data belong to a study of blood T cells in healthy people across ages. Study conclusions and caveats: In long-lived donors, naive CD4+ cell counts and diversity exceeded those of aged donors. Any conclusive comparison of naive versus antigen-experienced cells was prevented by using unsorted PBMCs.

The CDR3 is 14 amino acids. The V end was cut by 6 bases, the J end by 1 base, with 13 bases between. Germline V lookup: CDR1 SGHRS, CDR2 YFSETQ. This receptor was taken from a man aged 35 to 55 in good health. The chain links TRBV5-1 to TRBJ1-1, with D possibly matching TRBD1 (6 bases). Sequencing was performed on blood. The CDR3 DNA is TGCGCCAGCACCCTACAGACAGGGAACACTGAAGCTTTCTTT. Amino acid sequence: CASTLQTGNTEAFF.